The 14 T cell receptor beta chains given below trace back to one sample, sequenced in a study of blood T cell repertoires in COVID-19 (dated by TCRdb to 2018 to 2021). Libraries were prepared through the immunoSEQ multiplex PCR assay. In its TCRdb copy, this immuneACCESS table keeps in-frame sequences only and misses some clones. Where compared with another copy, unresolved V genes explain less than half of these, and the others have no known cause. For this sample the table gives some 170,000 clones, of which less than 90% were detected only once. The ten largest clones capture 1% to 1.5% of the sample. Sequenced material: PBMCs or T cells enriched from blood (not recorded which). The source is a human donor with acute COVID-19. The donor label of this sample is uncertain.

This clone was seen a few times. The rearrangement uses TRBV19 and TRBJ1-1; D call uncertain. The CDR3 has 15 amino acids. The germline V gene has CDR1 LNHDA and CDR2 SQIVND (reference sequence). Trimming pared 7 bases from V and 5 bases from J, leaving 20 bases between. CDR3 in amino acids: CASNEGLIRKTEAFF. The DNA for the CDR3 is TGTGCCAGTAATGAGGGCCTTATCCGCAAAACTGAAGCTTTCTTT.

This chain uses TRBV7-9 with TRBJ2-5; 14 bases fit TRBD2. Trimming removed 5 bases from V and 3 bases from J; junction bases left unmatched: 5. CDR3 length: 16 amino acids. CDR1 SEHNR and CDR2 FQNEAQ come from the germline V gene (reference sequence). DNA of the CDR3: TGTGCCAGCAGCCTTGAGACTAGCGGGGGGGAAGAGACCCAGTACTTC. Its translation is CASSLETSGGEETQYF.

The chain uses TRBV5-5 and TRBJ2-3; D call uncertain. CDR3 length: 14 residues. CDR1 is SGHKS and CDR2 is YYEKEE in the germline V gene (reference sequence). Trimming pared 1 base from V and 5 bases from J, leaving 11 bases between. CDR3 protein: CASSLRLVGDTQYF. The CDR3 bases are TGTGCCAGCAGCTTGCGACTTGTGGGAGATACGCAGTATTTT. Combining the CDR3 with reference TRBV5-5 and TRBJ2-3 gives the whole variable domain DAGVTQSPTHLIKTRGQQVTLRCSPISGHKSVSWYQQVLGQGPQFIFQYYEKEERGRGNFPDRFSARQFPNYSSELNVNALLLGDSALYLCASSLRLVGDTQYFGPGTRLTVL.

This clone was found once. The CDR3 loop is CASSFSGREETQYF. CDR3 nucleotides: TGTGCCAGCAGTTTTAGCGGCAGGGAAGAGACCCAGTACTTC. This chain connects TRBV6-5 to TRBJ2-5; possibly TRBD2 for D (6 bases). Germline assignment: CDR1 MNHEY and CDR2 SVGAGI. Between the trimmed V and J ends, which lost 4 bases and 3 bases, there was a span of 12 bases. This CDR3 comprises 14 residues.

The rearrangement uses TRBV2 and TRBJ2-6; the D gene is possibly TRBD1 (5 bases). Trimming left V 4 bases short and J 0 bases short, with 19 bases between. The CDR3 loop spans 19 amino acids. The germline gives CDR1 SNHLY, CDR2 FYNNEI. CDR3 coding DNA: TGTGCCAGCAGTGGGTGGTTACGGACGGACATCTCTGGGGCCAACGTCCTGACTTTC. Its translation: CASSGWLRTDISGANVLTF.

This clone was seen a few times. The V gene is TRBV5-4, the J gene TRBJ1-2; 9 bases are a match to TRBD1. Trimming cost V 4 bases and J 4 bases; bases outside gene matches: 5. Germline V gene sequence: CDR1 SGHNT, CDR2 YYREEE (reference sequence). There are 14 residues in the CDR3. The CDR3 sequence is CASSLEQGAYGYTF. The CDR3 region has the DNA TGTGCCAGCAGCCTTGAACAGGGGGCCTATGGCTACACCTTC.

This chain connects TRBV7-9 to TRBJ1-4; D is unclear. Deletions cut 2 bases from V and 6 bases from J, with 4 bases between. The germline CDR1 and CDR2 sequences are SEHNR and FQNEAQ (reference sequence). This CDR3 region has 12 residues. This CDR3 is CASSLRDEKLFF. The CDR3 DNA sequence: TGTGCCAGCAGCTTACGGGATGAAAAACTGTTTTTT.

This sequence joins TRBV24-1 and TRBJ1-1; no reliable D call. Germline V gene sequence: CDR1 KGHDR, CDR2 SFDVKD. Trimming shortened V by 3 bases and J by 0 bases, and 10 bases separated the two germline ends. The CDR3 extends over 15 amino acids. In DNA, the CDR3 is TGTGCCACCAGTGATGGGAGGCGGCTGAACACTGAAGCTTTCTTT. Protein sequence: CATSDGRRLNTEAFF.

The chain joins TRBV30 to TRBJ2-2; 11 positions match TRBD1. V lost 3 bases and J lost 6; bases outside the gene matches: 9. Germline CDR1 reads GTSNPN; CDR2 reads SVGIG (reference sequence). This CDR3 region has 16 residues. CDR3 bases: TGTGCCTGGAGCGAGGACAGGGGGCAAGTTTCCGGGGAGCTGTTTTTT. Protein: CAWSEDRGQVSGELFF.

This chain joins TRBV30 and TRBJ1-4, with a tentative D call TRBD1 (5 bases). The germline gives CDR1 GTSNPN, CDR2 SVGIG (reference sequence). This CDR3 region has 14 residues. The V and J ends lost 4 bases and 5 bases respectively, with 14 bases between them. The DNA for the CDR3 is TGTGCCTGGAACTTCGGTGGGGGGAATGAAAAACTGTTTTTT. Its protein product is CAWNFGGGNEKLFF.

This clone was picked up a small number of times. The chain uses TRBV5-1 and TRBJ2-3; no clear D gene. V lost 2 bases and J 0 bases, leaving 7 bases between the germline ends. CDR3 length equals 14 residues. Germline CDR1 SGHRS, CDR2 YFSETQ. This chain's CDR3 is CASSLLLSTDTQYF. In nucleotides, the CDR3 is TGCGCCAGCAGCTTATTACTAAGCACAGATACGCAGTATTTT.

The table lists this clone with a count of one. The chain is built from TRBV23-1 and TRBJ1-1; D might be TRBD1 (6 bases). TRBV23-1 has ORF status, its function being uncertain. Trimming pared 7 bases from V and 2 bases from J, leaving 17 bases between. This CDR3 is built from 15 residues. The CDR3 nucleotides read TGCGCCAGCACCATCACAGGGTCCCCAAACACTGAAGCTTTCTTT. Its protein is CASTITGSPNTEAFF.

V gene TRBV19 combines with J gene TRBJ1-5; D remains unclear. This CDR3 has 16 residues. Germline lookup yields CDR1 LNHDA and CDR2 SQIVND (reference sequence). V lost 3 bases and J 0 bases, leaving 12 bases between the germline ends. CDR3 coding DNA: TGTGCCAGTAGTATTAGAGCCGCTCATAGCAATCAGCCCCAGCATTTT. Translating it yields CASSIRAAHSNQPQHF.

V usage is TRBV5-6 and J usage is TRBJ1-2; the D is unclear. The CDR3 extends over 14 amino acids. Per germline, CDR1 SGHDT and CDR2 YYEEEE. V was pared by 0 bases and J by 3 bases, with 9 bases between. The CDR3 sequence: CASSLAGIDYGYTF. The CDR3 bases are TGTGCCAGCAGCTTGGCCGGTATCGACTATGGCTACACCTTC. Drawing the rest from reference TRBV5-6 and TRBJ1-2, the complete variable domain is DAGVTQSPTHLIKTRGQQVTLRCSPKSGHDTVSWYQQALGQGPQFIFQYYEEEERQRGNFPDRFSGHQFPNYSSELNVNALLLGDSALYLCASSLAGIDYGYTFGSGTRLTVV.